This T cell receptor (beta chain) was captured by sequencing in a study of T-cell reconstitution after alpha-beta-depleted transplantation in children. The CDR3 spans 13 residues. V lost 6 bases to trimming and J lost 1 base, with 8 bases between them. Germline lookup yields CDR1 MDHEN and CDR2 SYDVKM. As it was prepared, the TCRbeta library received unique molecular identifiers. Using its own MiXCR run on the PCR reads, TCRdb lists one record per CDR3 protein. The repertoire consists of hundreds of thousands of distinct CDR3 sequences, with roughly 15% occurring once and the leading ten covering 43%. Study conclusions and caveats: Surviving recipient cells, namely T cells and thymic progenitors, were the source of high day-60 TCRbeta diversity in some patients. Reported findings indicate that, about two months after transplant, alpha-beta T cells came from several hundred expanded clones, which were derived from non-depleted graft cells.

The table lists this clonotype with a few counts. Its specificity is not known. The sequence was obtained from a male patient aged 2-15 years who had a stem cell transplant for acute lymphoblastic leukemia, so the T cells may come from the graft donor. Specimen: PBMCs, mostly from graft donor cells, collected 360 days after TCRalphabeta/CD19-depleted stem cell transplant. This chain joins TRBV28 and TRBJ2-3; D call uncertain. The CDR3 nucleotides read TGTGCCAGCAGCCCCTCCCGCACAGATACGCAGTATTTT. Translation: CASSPSRTDTQYF.